Listed below are T cell receptor beta chains from one sample, sequenced in a study of T cell changes during pregnancy in multiple sclerosis. Sequenced by immunoSEQ multiplex PCR; TCRdb stores in-frame clones only, minus some. The table records 70,000 to 95,000 clones, 85% to 95% of them present only once. The sample was peripheral blood, taken in the first trimester of pregnancy. These receptors were taken from a female donor with multiple sclerosis, enrolled in a pregnancy study. Both conserved end residues are part of each CDR3. The D gene is left open where the match is weak. Clone size is stated in some rows and not others, as once, few, many or a class when expanded.

>NA|TRBJ1-6|TRBV6-1|NA
TGTGCCAGCAGTGAGGGCGGGAGGGGTAATTCACCCCTCCACTTT
CASSEGGRGNSPLHF
>once|TRBJ1-3|TRBV6-6|NA
TGTGCCAGCAGGGACTCCGTTCGCTCTGGAAACACCATATATTTT
CASRDSVRSGNTIYF
>NA|TRBJ1-1|TRBV30|NA
TGTGCCTGGAGTGTAATTCAGGGAGGGGGGAACACTGAAGCTTTCTTT
CAWSVIQGGGNTEAFF
>NA|TRBJ2-4|TRBV4-1|TRBD2
TGCGCCAGCAGCCAACCCGGGACTAGCGGGGTCAAAAACATTCAGTACTTC
CASSQPGTSGVKNIQYF
>NA|TRBJ2-2|TRBV5-1|TRBD2
TGCGCCAGCAGCTTGTCAGTCCCGGGACTAGCTGATGGGGGGGAGCTGTTTTTT
CASSLSVPGLADGGELFF
>NA|TRBJ1-4|TRBV7-9|NA
TGTGCCAGCTCCTCCCAGGGAAGGCAAGAAAAACTGTTTTTT
CASSSQGRQEKLFF
>NA|TRBJ2-1|TRBV4-2|TRBD2
TGTGCCAGACCCCAAGGCGGGGGGCCGGTTGAGCAGTTCTTC
CARPQGGGPVEQFF
>NA|TRBJ1-1|TRBV15|NA
TGTGCCACCAGCAGAGATCGTCAGGGGAGCACTGAAGCTTTCTTT
CATSRDRQGSTEAFF
>NA|TRBJ1-5|TRBV5-5|NA
TGTGCCAGCAGTAAAGATCACGGTTGGCCCCAGCATTTT
CASSKDHGWPQHF
>NA|TRBJ2-3|TRBV7-9|NA
TGTGCCAGCAGCGACCTAGACGGGTTCCGAGGCACAGATACGCAGTATTTT
CASSDLDGFRGTDTQYF
>NA|TRBJ1-1|TRBV5-1|NA
TGCGCCAGCAGCTTGAGGCCCGCGGCTAAGAACACTGAAGCTTTCTTT
CASSLRPAAKNTEAFF
>NA|TRBJ1-1|TRBV6-5|NA
TGTGCCAGCAGTTACACTGGTCAGGACACTGAAGCTTTCTTT
CASSYTGQDTEAFF
>NA|TRBJ1-1|TRBV5-4|NA
TGTGCCAGCAGCCCTAGGGGCGGAAACACTGAAGCTTTCTTT
CASSPRGGNTEAFF